The sequence of this T cell receptor (beta chain) was determined in a study of cytomegalovirus exposure and HLA in healthy donors. The CDR3 has 16 amino acids. V lost 5 bases, J lost 1 base, and 8 bases stayed unmatched. Germline V CDR1 and CDR2: MDHEN, SYDVKM. With 60 Vbeta and 13 Jbeta primers, the PCR was carried out. Assay: immunoSEQ multiplex PCR; the TCRdb copy retains only in-frame clones and omits some. The repertoire consists of approximately 140,000 clones, with 83% occurring once and the leading ten covering about 1.2%. The sequencing input was PBMCs. V usage is TRBV28 and J usage is TRBJ1-1; 9 nucleotides agree with TRBD1. The TCR sequence derives from a girl aged 2-10 years in good health and CMV-seronegative. CDR3 in amino acids: CASSPSRQGGNTEAFF. The CDR3 DNA follows: TGTGCCAGCAGTCCCTCCCGACAGGGGGGGAACACTGAAGCTTTCTTT.